These 24 T cell receptor beta chains share one sample of origin, sequenced in a study of CD8+ T cells in alopecia areata. Reverse transcription of extracted RNA yielded cDNA, which provided the sequencing template. Some clones are missing from TCRdb's copy, which holds only in-frame ones; the method was immunoSEQ multiplex PCR. The sample holds around 270,000 clones, nearly 60% seen once. Treatment specified: oral pan-JAK inhibitor, 5-10 mg twice daily. The sample in question was CD4+ T cells sorted from blood, obtained at week 24, from a patient treated with tofacitinib. The receptors were sampled from a human donor with alopecia areata.

This rearrangement joins TRBV10-3 to TRBJ2-5, with 7 positions matching TRBD2. The V and J ends lost 0 bases and 5 bases, in that order; junction bases with no gene match: 3. Germline lookup yields CDR1 ENHRY and CDR2 SYGVKD. The CDR3 runs to 14 residues. The CDR3 DNA sequence: TGTGCCATCAGTGAGTCGGGGAGGGCGGAGACCCAGTACTTC. It encodes CAISESGRAETQYF.

The CDR3 spells CASGVFLFEAFF. The CDR3, as DNA: TGTGCCAGCGGAGTGTTCCTCTTTGAAGCTTTCTTT. The genes are TRBV6-1 and TRBJ1-1; no clear D gene. V was shortened by 8 bases and J by 7 bases, with 14 bases between the two germline ends. The length of the CDR3 is 12 residues. Germline V gene sequence: CDR1 MNHNS, CDR2 SASEGT.

This clone came up a few times. The gene calls are TRBV7-3 and TRBJ2-3; D is perhaps TRBD2 (5 bases). V was cut by 0 bases and J by 2 bases, with 12 bases left in between. CDR3 length: 16 amino acids. Germline assignment: CDR1 SGHTA and CDR2 FQGTGA. The CDR3 loop is CASSLTQTTNTDTQYF. Here the CDR3 DNA reads TGTGCCAGCAGCTTAACGCAAACGACTAACACAGATACGCAGTATTTT.

The chain has TRBV19 and TRBJ1-2; TRBD1 agrees at 8 bases. This CDR3 region has 15 residues. Germline V gene sequence: CDR1 LNHDA, CDR2 SQIVND (reference sequence). V shed 8 bases and J 3 bases; nucleotides not matched to a gene: 11. The CDR3 reads CASRQRTGNYYGYTF. CDR3 bases: TGTGCCAGTCGACAAAGGACAGGGAACTACTATGGCTACACCTTC.

This clone is a singleton in its sample. The chain combines TRBV4-1 with TRBJ2-5, with D hard to call. Germline V gives CDR1 MGHRA, CDR2 YSYEKL. This CDR3 comprises 12 residues. The germline V and J ends were trimmed by 4 bases and 4 bases, with 7 bases remaining between them. This CDR3 is CASSRAGETQYF. DNA of the CDR3: TGCGCCAGCAGCCGAGCCGGAGAGACCCAGTACTTC.

The rearrangement links TRBV30 to TRBJ1-2; D might be TRBD1 (5 bases). The CDR3 is made up of 13 amino acids. From germline, CDR1 is GTSNPN and CDR2 SVGIG (reference sequence). Trimming took off 3 bases at V and 4 bases at J, with 12 bases between the two ends. The CDR3 DNA reads TGTGCCTGGAGGGGCAGGGCGAGCTATGGCTACACCTTC. As protein: CAWRGRASYGYTF.

The chain employs TRBV12-5 and TRBJ2-3; D remains unclear. The V gene lost 0 bases and the J gene lost 6 bases, with 4 bases spanning the gap. This CDR3 is built from 12 residues. The germline gives CDR1 LGHNT, CDR2 FRNRAP. CDR3 DNA sequence: TGTGCTAGTGGTTTGGTACTTGATACGCAGTATTTT. This codes for CASGLVLDTQYF.

This chain joins TRBV30 and TRBJ2-3; 7 positions match TRBD2. Germline CDR1 is GTSNPN and CDR2 is SVGIG (reference sequence). The CDR3 loop spans 14 amino acids. The V and J ends lost 8 bases and 1 base, in that order; junction bases with no gene match: 9. The CDR3 region is CAGGGTPRTDTQYF. The CDR3 DNA reads as TGTGCCGGGGGGGGTACTCCGCGCACAGATACGCAGTATTTT.

This clone has more than one count but fewer than ten. The chain has TRBV18 and TRBJ1-2; D is uncertain. The V gene's germline CDR1 is KGHSH and CDR2 LQKENI. V was clipped by 6 bases and J by 4 bases, with 12 bases between them. CDR3 length: 13 amino acids. The CDR3 is CASSSERAYGYTF. In DNA, the CDR3 is TGTGCCAGCTCCTCCGAACGGGCCTATGGCTACACCTTC.

On this clone itself: Other DNA sequences within the sample encode an identical CDR3. The chain combines TRBV20-1 with TRBJ1-2; D gene unclear. The CDR3 length is 10 residues. The germline V and J ends were trimmed by 3 bases and 8 bases, with 7 bases remaining between them. Per germline, CDR1 DFQATT and CDR2 SNEGSKA (reference sequence). In DNA form, the CDR3 reads TGCAGTGCTAGGGAGGGCGGCTACACCTTC. This sequence encodes CSAREGGYTF.

This clone has more than one count but fewer than ten. The chain combines TRBV15 with TRBJ1-1; D not certain. V shed 3 bases and J shed 1 base, with 9 bases lying between them. The germline V gene encodes CDR1 LNHNV and CDR2 YYDKDF (reference sequence). The length of the CDR3 is 14 residues. The CDR3: CATSSGISNTEAFF. In DNA form, the CDR3 reads TGTGCCACCAGCAGCGGCATTTCGAACACTGAAGCTTTCTTT.

The chain couples TRBV25-1 to TRBJ2-2; D tentatively reads TRBD1 or TRBD2 (5 bases each). Trimming took 6 bases from V and 7 from J, leaving 12 bases between them. The CDR3 loop spans 13 amino acids. Germline V CDR1 and CDR2: MGHDK, SYGVNS. In nucleotides, the CDR3 is TGTGCCAGCAGCGGGGACGTCCTCGGGGAGCTGTTTTTT. As protein: CASSGDVLGELFF. The full variable domain, in which reference TRBV25-1 and TRBJ2-2 provide the parts outside the CDR3, is EADIYQTPRYLVIGTGKKITLECSQTMGHDKMYWYQQDPGMELHLIHYSYGVNSTEKGDLSSESTVSRIRTEHFPLTLESARPSHTSQYLCASSGDVLGELFFGEGSRLTVL.

This chain connects TRBV10-3 to TRBJ2-3, with D tentatively TRBD1 (6 bases). The CDR3 length is 14 residues. Per the germline V gene, CDR1 is ENHRY and CDR2 is SYGVKD. Trimming took 6 bases from V and 4 from J, leaving 14 bases between them. The CDR3 is CAISDRHGSDTQYF. The CDR3 bases are TGTGCCATCAGCGACAGGCACGGATCAGATACGCAGTATTTT.

A note on this clone: Other DNA sequences from this sample encode an identical CDR3 as well. The rearrangement uses TRBV30 and TRBJ2-3; 9 positions match TRBD1. V dropped 2 bases and J dropped 2; count of bases not matched to a gene: 2. The CDR3 has 14 amino acids. CDR1 is GTSNPN, CDR2 SVGIG, per germline (reference sequence). CDR3 in DNA: TGTGCCTGGAGTCGGGACAGGGCCACAGATACGCAGTATTTT. This encodes CAWSRDRATDTQYF. The variable domain in full, completed from reference TRBV30 and TRBJ2-3, reads SQTIHQWPATLVQPVGSPLSLECTVEGTSNPNLYWYRQAAGRGLQLLFYSVGIGQISSEVPQNLSASRPQDRQFILSSKKLLLSDSGFYLCAWSRDRATDTQYFGPGTRLTVL.

This clone was observed many times. This chain connects TRBV28 to TRBJ1-1, with 8 bases lining up with TRBD1. The CDR3 spans 12 residues. The germline gives CDR1 MDHEN, CDR2 SYDVKM. With V trimmed by 6 bases and J by 7 bases, 4 bases remained unmatched. In DNA, the CDR3 is TGTGCCAGCAGATATGACAGGGGTGAAGCTTTCTTT. It encodes CASRYDRGEAFF.

As DNA, the CDR3 is TGTGCCAGCAGCTTGGTCTGGGACAGGGTTGAGACCCAGTACTTC. It specifies CASSLVWDRVETQYF. The chain uses TRBV5-6 and TRBJ2-5; TRBD1 matches 9 bases. The junction had 5 bases not matched to a gene; V was cut back by 0 bases and J by 5 bases. The CDR3 spans 15 residues. The V gene's germline CDR1 is SGHDT and CDR2 YYEEEE.

This clone has more than one count but fewer than ten. The chain joins TRBV5-1 to TRBJ1-1; D not resolved. The CDR3 runs 14 residues. Between the trimmed V and J ends, which lost 8 bases and 1 base, there was a span of 15 bases. CDR1 is SGHRS and CDR2 is YFSETQ in the germline V gene. The CDR3 sequence: CASSFGPENTEAFF. DNA for the CDR3: TGCGCCAGTTCATTCGGCCCAGAGAACACTGAAGCTTTCTTT.

The V call is TRBV6-5, the J call TRBJ2-3, with TRBD2 matching 8 bases. The germline CDR1 and CDR2 sequences are MNHEY and SVGAGI. Trimming cost V 8 bases and J 3 bases; bases outside gene matches: 4. The CDR3 covers 13 residues. The chain's CDR3 is CASSPGGTDTQYF. DNA for the CDR3: TGTGCCAGCTCTCCGGGGGGGACAGATACGCAGTATTTT.

In DNA, the CDR3 is TGTGCCAGCAGCGGGACACAGCGCTATGAGCAGTTCTTC. It encodes CASSGTQRYEQFF. V is TRBV28 and J is TRBJ2-1; maybe TRBD1 (6 bases). The CDR3 sequence is 13 residues long. Germline CDR1 MDHEN, CDR2 SYDVKM. V was clipped by 6 bases and J by 8 bases, with 14 bases between them.

This clone has only one observation. The V gene is TRBV29-1, the J gene TRBJ2-6; D is uncertain. Germline V gene lookup returns CDR1 SQVTM and CDR2 ANQGSEA. Trimming took off 2 bases at V and 2 bases at J, with 4 bases between the two ends. The CDR3 runs to 13 residues. The CDR3 region has the DNA TGCAGCGTTGAACCGCCTGGGGCCAACGTCCTGACTTTC. Translating gives CSVEPPGANVLTF.

The rearrangement uses TRBV12-5 and TRBJ2-2; D is ambiguous. The V gene's germline CDR1 is LGHNT and CDR2 FRNRAP. Trimming left V 4 bases short and J 7 bases short, with 7 bases between. This CDR3 is 12 amino acids long. The CDR3 DNA sequence: TGTGCTAGTGGTTCCCCCGGCGGGGAGCTGTTTTTT. It yields the protein CASGSPGGELFF. Based on the CDR3 plus reference TRBV12-5 and TRBJ2-2, the full variable domain is DARVTQTPRHKVTEMGQEVTMRCQPILGHNTVFWYRQTMMQGLELLAYFRNRAPLDDSGMPKDRFSAEMPDATLATLKIQPSEPRDSAVYFCASGSPGGELFFGEGSRLTVL.

This chain uses TRBV29-1 with TRBJ2-3, with 8 bases aligning to TRBD1. Germline CDR1 and CDR2: SQVTM and ANQGSEA. There are 13 residues in the CDR3. The ends lost 4 bases at V and 4 bases at J; junction bases unmatched: 4. CDR3 protein: CSVARGRADTQYF. CDR3 in DNA: TGCAGCGTTGCCAGGGGGCGCGCAGATACGCAGTATTTT.

The CDR3 loop reads CSVVGSSGANVLTF. The CDR3 coding sequence is TGCAGCGTTGTCGGGAGCTCTGGGGCCAACGTCCTGACTTTC. V is TRBV29-1 and J is TRBJ2-6; the D gene is possibly TRBD2 (6 bases). The CDR3 runs 14 residues. From germline, CDR1 is SQVTM and CDR2 ANQGSEA. V shed 4 bases and J shed 0 bases, with 7 bases lying between them.

This chain joins TRBV30 and TRBJ2-5; D gene uncertain. The CDR3 length is 12 residues. Trimming removed 0 bases at V and 2 bases at J, with 4 bases between. Germline CDR1 is GTSNPN and CDR2 is SVGIG (reference sequence). Written as DNA, the CDR3 is TGTGCCTGGAGTGTCTTTCAAGAGACCCAGTACTTC. Protein sequence: CAWSVFQETQYF.